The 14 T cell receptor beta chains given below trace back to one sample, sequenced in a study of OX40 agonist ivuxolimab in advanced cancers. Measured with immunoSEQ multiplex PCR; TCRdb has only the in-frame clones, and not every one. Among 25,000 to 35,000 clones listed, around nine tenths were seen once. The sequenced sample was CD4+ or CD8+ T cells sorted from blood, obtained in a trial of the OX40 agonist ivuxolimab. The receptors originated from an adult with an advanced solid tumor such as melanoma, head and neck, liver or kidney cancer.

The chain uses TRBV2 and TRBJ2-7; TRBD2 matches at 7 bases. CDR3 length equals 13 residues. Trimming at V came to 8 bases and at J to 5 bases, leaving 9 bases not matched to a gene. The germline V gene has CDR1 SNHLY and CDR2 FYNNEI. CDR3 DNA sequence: TGTGCCAGCGAAAGACTAGCTCTGGACGAGCAGTACTTC. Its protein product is CASERLALDEQYF. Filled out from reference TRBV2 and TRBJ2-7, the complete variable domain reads EPEVTQTPSHQVTQMGQEVILRCVPISNHLYFYWYRQILGQKVEFLVSFYNNEISEKSEIFDDQFSVERPDGSNFTLKIRSTKLEDSAMYFCASERLALDEQYFGPGTRLTVT.

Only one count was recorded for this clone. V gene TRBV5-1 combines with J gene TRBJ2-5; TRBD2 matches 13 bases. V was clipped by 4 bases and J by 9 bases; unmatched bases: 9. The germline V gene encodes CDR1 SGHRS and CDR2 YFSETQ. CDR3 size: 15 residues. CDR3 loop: CASSRTSGGLGAQYF. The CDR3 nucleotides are TGCGCCAGCAGCCGGACTAGCGGGGGCCTGGGGGCCCAGTACTTC.

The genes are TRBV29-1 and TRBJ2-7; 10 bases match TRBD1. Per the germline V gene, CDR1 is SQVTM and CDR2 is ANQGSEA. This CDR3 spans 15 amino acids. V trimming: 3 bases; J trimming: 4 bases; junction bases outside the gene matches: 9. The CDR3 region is CSVELPGQGMYEQYF. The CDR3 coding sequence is TGCAGCGTTGAGCTACCGGGACAGGGGATGTACGAGCAGTACTTC.

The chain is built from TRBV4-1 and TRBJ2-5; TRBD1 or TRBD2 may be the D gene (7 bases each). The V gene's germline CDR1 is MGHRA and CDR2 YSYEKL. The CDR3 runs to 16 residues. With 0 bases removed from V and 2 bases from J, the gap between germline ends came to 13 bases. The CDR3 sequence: CASSQEGQGGQETQYF. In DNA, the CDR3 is TGCGCCAGCAGCCAAGAAGGGCAGGGGGGGCAAGAGACCCAGTACTTC.

The CDR3 bases are TGTGCCAGCAGCTTGGGGTCTGGGGGAATAGCTTTCTTT. Amino acids: CASSLGSGGIAFF. The chain couples TRBV5-6 to TRBJ1-1; the D gene is possibly TRBD1 (5 bases). This CDR3 has 13 residues. In germline, CDR1 is SGHDT, CDR2 YYEEEE. V lost 0 bases to trimming and J lost 10 bases, with 13 bases between them.

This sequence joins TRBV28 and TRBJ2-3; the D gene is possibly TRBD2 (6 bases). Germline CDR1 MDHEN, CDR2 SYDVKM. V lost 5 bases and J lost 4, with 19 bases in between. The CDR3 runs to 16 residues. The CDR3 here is CASSSRMGGTPDTQYF. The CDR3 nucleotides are TGTGCCAGCAGTAGCAGGATGGGCGGGACCCCAGATACGCAGTATTTT.

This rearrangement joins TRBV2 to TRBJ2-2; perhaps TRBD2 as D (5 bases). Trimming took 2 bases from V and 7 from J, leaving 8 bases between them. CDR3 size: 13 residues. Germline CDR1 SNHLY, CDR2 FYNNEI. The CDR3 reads CASSESGGGELFF. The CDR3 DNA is TGTGCCAGCAGTGAAAGCGGCGGCGGGGAGCTGTTTTTT.

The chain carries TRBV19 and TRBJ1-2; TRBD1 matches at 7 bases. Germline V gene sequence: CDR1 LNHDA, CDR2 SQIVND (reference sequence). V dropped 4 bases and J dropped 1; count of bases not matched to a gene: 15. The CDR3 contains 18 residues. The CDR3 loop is CASSTQRIRQGNNYGYTF. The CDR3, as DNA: TGTGCCAGTAGTACGCAAAGGATACGACAGGGAAATAACTATGGCTACACCTTC.

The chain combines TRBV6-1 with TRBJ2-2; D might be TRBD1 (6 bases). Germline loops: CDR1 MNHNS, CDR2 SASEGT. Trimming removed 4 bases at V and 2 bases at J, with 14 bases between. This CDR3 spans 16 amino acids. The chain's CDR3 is CASSGATGQNTGELFF. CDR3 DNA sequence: TGTGCCAGCAGTGGAGCCACGGGACAAAACACCGGGGAGCTGTTTTTT.

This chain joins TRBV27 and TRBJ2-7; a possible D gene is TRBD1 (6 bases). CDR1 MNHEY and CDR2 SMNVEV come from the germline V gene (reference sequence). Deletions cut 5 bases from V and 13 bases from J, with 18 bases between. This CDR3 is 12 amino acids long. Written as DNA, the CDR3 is TGTGCCAGCAGTCAACCGGGACACCTTTTATACTTC. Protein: CASSQPGHLLYF.

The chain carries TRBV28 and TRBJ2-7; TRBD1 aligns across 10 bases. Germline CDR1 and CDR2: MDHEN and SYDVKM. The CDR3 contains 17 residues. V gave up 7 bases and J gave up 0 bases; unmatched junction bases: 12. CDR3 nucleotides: TGTGCCAGCACCCCGGGGGACAGGGGATCCCTCTCCTACGAGCAGTACTTC. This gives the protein CASTPGDRGSLSYEQYF.

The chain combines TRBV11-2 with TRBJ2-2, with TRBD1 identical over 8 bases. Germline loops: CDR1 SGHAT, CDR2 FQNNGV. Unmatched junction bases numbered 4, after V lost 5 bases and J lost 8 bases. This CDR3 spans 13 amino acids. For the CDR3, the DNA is TGTGCCAGCAGCCTCTGGACAGGGGGGGAGCTGTTTTTT. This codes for CASSLWTGGELFF.

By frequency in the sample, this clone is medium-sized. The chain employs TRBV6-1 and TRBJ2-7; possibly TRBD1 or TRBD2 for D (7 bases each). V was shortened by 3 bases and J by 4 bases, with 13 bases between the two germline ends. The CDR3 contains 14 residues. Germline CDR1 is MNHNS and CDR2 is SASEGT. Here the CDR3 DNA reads TGTGCCAGCAGTGACAGGGGGGGGAGATACGAGCAGTACTTC. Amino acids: CASSDRGGRYEQYF.

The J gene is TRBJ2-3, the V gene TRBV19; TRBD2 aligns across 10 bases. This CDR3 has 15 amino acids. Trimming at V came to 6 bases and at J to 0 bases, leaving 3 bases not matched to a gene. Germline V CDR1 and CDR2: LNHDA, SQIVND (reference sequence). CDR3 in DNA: TGTGCCAGTAGATTAGCGGGAGGCAGCACAGATACGCAGTATTTT. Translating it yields CASRLAGGSTDTQYF. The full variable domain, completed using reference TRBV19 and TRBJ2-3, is DGGITQSPKYLFRKEGQNVTLSCEQNLNHDAMYWYRQDPGQGLRLIYYSQIVNDFQKGDIAEGYSVSREKKESFPLTVTSAQKNPTAFYLCASRLAGGSTDTQYFGPGTRLTVL.